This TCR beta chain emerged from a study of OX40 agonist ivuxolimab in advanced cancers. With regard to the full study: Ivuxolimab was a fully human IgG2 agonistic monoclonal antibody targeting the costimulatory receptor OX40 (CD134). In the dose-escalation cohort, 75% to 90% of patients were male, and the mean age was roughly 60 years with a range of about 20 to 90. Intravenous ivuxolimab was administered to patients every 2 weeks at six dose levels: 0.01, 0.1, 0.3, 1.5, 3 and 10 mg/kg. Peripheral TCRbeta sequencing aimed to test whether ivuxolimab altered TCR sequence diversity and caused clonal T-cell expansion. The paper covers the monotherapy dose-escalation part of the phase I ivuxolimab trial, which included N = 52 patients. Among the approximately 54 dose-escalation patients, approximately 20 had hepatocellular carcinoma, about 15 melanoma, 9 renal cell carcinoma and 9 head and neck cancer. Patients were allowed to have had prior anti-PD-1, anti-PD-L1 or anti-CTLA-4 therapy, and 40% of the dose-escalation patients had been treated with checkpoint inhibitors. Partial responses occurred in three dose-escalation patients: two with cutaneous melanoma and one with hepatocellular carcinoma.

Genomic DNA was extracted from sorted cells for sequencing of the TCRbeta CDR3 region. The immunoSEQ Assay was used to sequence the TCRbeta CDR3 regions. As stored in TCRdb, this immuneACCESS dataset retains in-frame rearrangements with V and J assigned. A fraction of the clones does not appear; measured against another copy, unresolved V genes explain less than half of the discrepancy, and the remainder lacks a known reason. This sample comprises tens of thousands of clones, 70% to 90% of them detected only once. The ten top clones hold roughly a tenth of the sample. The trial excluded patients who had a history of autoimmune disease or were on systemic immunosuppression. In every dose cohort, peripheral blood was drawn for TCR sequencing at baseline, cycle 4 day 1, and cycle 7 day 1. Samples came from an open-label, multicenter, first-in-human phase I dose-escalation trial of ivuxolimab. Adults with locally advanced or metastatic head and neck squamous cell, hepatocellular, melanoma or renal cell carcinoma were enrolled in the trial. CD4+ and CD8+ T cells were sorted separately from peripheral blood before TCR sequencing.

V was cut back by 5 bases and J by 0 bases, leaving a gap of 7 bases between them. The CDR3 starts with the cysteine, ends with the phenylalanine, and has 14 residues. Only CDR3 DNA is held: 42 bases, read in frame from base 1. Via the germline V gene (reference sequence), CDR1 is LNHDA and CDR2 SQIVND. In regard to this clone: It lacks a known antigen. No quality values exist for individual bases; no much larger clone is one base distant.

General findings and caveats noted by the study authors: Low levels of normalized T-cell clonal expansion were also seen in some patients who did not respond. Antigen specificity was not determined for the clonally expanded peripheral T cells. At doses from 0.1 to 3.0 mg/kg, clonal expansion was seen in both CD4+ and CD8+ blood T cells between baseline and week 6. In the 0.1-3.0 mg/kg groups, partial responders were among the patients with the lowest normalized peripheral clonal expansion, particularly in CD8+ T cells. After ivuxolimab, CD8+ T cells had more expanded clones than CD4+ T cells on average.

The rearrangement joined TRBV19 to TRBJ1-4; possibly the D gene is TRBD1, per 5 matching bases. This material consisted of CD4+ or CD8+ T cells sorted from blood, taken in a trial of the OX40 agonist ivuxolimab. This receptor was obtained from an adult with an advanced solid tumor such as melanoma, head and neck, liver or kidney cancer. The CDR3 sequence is CASSDSTTNEKLFF. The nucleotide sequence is TGTGCCAGTAGTGACAGCACAACTAATGAAAAACTGTTTTTT.